The 3 T cell receptor beta chains below all came from one sample that was sequenced in a study of blood T cell repertoires in COVID-19. The data were produced by immunoSEQ multiplex PCR, yet TCRdb's version contains in-frame clones alone and is incomplete. This table holds about 240,000 clones, around 86% found once. Sequencing was done on a sample of peripheral blood. These receptors were obtained from a man older than 75 with acute or convalescent COVID-19.

V is TRBV6-2 or TRBV6-3 and J is TRBJ2-7, with D perhaps matching TRBD2 (5 bases). There are 12 residues in the CDR3. Trimming cost V 6 bases and J 3 bases, with 9 bases left between them. CDR1 is MNHEY, CDR2 SVGEGT, per germline. CDR3 residues: CASSPDYYEQYF. Here the CDR3 DNA reads TGTGCCAGCAGCCCAGACTACTACGAGCAGTACTTC.

The chain is built from TRBV20-1 and TRBJ1-2; tentative D call: TRBD1 (6 bases). V was clipped by 3 bases and J by 4 bases, with 15 bases between them. This CDR3 region has 14 residues. The germline CDR1 and CDR2 sequences are DFQATT and SNEGSKA (reference sequence). Here the CDR3 DNA reads TGCAGTGCTAGTACCGGGACAAGCGGCTATGGCTACACCTTC. Its translation is CSASTGTSGYGYTF.

The V and J genes are TRBV6-5 and TRBJ1-1; D not certain. V was pared by 6 bases and J by 3 bases, with 11 bases between. Germline-derived CDR1 and CDR2 are MNHEY and SVGAGI. The CDR3 contains 13 residues. The CDR3 bases are TGTGCCAGCAGCACGCGGGTGGACACTGAAGCTTTCTTT. Encoded protein: CASSTRVDTEAFF.